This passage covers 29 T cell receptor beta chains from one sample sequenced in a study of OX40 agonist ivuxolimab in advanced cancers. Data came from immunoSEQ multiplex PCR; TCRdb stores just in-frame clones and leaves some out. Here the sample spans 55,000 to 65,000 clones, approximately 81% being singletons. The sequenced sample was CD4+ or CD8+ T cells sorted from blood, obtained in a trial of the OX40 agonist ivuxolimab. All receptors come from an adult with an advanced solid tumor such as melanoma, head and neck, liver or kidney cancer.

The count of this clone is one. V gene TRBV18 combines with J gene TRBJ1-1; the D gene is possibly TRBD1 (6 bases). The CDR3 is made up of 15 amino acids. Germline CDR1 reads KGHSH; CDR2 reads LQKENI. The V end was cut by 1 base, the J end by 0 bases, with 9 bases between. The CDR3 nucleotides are TGTGCCAGCTCACCACGGAGGGACATGAACACTGAAGCTTTCTTT. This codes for CASSPRRDMNTEAFF.

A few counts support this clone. The CDR3 loop is CASSSNYRDRGRRIFF. CDR3 nucleotides: TGTGCCAGCAGTTCCAATTACCGGGACAGGGGGCGAAGAATCTTCTTC. The chain has TRBV27 and TRBJ2-1; TRBD1 matches 12 bases. Trimming removed 4 bases from V and 16 bases from J; junction bases left unmatched: 17. CDR1 is MNHEY and CDR2 is SMNVEV in the germline V gene (reference sequence). This CDR3 has 16 amino acids.

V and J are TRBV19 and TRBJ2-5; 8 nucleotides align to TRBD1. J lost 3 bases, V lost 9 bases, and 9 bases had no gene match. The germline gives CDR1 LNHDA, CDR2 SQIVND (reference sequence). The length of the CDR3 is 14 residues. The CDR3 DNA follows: TGTGCCAGATGCACAGGACAGGGAGAAGAGACCCAGTACTTC. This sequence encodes CARCTGQGEETQYF.

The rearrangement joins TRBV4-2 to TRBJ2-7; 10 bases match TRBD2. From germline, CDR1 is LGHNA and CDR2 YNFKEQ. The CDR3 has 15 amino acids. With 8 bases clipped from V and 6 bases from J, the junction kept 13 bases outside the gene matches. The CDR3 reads CASGTSARDGGEQYF. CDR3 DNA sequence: TGTGCCAGCGGGACTAGCGCGAGGGACGGAGGCGAGCAGTACTTC.

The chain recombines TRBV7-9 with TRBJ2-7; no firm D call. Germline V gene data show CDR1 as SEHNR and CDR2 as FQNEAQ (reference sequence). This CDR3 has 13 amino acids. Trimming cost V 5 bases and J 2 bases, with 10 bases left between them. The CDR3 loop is CASSAFTTYEQYF. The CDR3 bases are TGTGCCAGCAGCGCCTTTACTACCTACGAGCAGTACTTC.

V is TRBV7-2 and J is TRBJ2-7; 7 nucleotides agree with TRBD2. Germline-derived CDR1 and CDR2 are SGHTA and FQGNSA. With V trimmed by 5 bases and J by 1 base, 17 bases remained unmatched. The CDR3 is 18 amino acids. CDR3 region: CASSPGGRAGDPSYEQYF. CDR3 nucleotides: TGTGCCAGCAGCCCCGGGGGGAGGGCGGGTGATCCGTCCTACGAGCAGTACTTC.

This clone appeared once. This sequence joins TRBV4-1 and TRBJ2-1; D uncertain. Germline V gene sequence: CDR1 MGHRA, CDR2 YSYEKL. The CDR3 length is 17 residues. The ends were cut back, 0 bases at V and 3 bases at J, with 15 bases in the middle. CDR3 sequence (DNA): TGCGCCAGCAGCCAAGAGGGGAAAGGGCTCGACTACAATGAGCAGTTCTTC. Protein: CASSQEGKGLDYNEQFF.

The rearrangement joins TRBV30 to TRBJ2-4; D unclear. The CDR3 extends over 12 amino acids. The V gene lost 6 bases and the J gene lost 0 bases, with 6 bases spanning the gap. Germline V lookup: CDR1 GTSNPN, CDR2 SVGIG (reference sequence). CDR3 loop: CACTLAKNIQYF. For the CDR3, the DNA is TGTGCCTGTACCCTAGCCAAAAACATTCAGTACTTC.

CDR3 amino acids: CASSSGGYGYTF. In DNA, the CDR3 is TGTGCCAGCAGTTCTGGGGGGTATGGCTACACCTTC. The chain joins TRBV27 to TRBJ1-2; D perhaps matches TRBD1 (5 bases). CDR3 length: 12 residues. Trimming pared 4 bases from V and 5 bases from J, leaving 8 bases between. CDR1 and CDR2 from the germline V gene are MNHEY and SMNVEV (reference sequence).

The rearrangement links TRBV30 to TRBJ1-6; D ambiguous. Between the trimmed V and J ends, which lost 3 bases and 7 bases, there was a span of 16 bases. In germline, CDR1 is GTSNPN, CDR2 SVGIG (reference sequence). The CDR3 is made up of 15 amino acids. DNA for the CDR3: TGTGCCTGGAGACAAAGCGGGTTGGAGAATTCACCCCTCCACTTT. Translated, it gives CAWRQSGLENSPLHF.

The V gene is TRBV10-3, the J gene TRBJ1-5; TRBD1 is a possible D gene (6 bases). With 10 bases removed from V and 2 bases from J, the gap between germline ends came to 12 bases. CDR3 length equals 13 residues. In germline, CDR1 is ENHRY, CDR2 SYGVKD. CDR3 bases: TGTGCCACCCTGGACAGTGGCAATCAGCCCCAGCATTTT. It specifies CATLDSGNQPQHF.

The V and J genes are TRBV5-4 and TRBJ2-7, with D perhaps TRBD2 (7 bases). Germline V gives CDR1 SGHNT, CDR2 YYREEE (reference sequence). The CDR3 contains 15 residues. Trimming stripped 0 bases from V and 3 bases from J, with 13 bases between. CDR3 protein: CASSLVRGPSYEQYF. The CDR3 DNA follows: TGTGCCAGCAGCTTGGTGCGGGGGCCTAGCTACGAGCAGTACTTC.

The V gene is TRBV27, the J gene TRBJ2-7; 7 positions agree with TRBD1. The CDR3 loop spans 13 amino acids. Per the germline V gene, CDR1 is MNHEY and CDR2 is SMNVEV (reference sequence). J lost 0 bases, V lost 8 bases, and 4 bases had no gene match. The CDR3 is CASAGTASYEQYF. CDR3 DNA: TGTGCCAGCGCCGGGACAGCCTCCTACGAGCAGTACTTC.

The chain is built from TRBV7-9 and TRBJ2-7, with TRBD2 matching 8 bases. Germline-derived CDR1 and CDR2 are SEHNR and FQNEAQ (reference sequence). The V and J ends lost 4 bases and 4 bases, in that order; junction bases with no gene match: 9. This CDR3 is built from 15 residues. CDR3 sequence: CASSSSRAGVYEQYF. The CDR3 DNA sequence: TGTGCCAGCAGCTCAAGCAGAGCGGGAGTTTACGAGCAGTACTTC.

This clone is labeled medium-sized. The CDR3 spells CASSPPGTSGGSETQYF. The CDR3 DNA reads TGTGCCAGCTCACCACCCGGGACTAGCGGGGGGTCAGAGACCCAGTACTTC. The chain uses TRBV18 and TRBJ2-5; the match to TRBD2 covers 15 bases. The ends lost 0 bases at V and 4 bases at J; junction bases unmatched: 3. Germline V gene data show CDR1 as KGHSH and CDR2 as LQKENI. The CDR3 loop spans 17 amino acids.

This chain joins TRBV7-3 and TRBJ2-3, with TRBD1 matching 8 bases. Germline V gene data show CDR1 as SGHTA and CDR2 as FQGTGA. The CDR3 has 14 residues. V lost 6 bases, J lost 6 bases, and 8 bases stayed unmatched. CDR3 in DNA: TGTGCCAGCAGTCCTACAGGGGGTCGCGATACGCAGTATTTT. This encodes CASSPTGGRDTQYF.

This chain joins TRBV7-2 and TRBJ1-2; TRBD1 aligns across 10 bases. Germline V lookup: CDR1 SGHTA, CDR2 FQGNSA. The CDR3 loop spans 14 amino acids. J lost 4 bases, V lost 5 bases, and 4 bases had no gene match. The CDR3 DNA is TGTGCCAGCAGCCAAGACAGGGGGCCCTATGGCTACACCTTC. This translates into CASSQDRGPYGYTF.

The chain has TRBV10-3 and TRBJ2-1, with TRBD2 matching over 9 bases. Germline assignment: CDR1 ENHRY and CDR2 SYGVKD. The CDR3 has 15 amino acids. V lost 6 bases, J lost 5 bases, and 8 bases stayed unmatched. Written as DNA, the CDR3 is TGTGCCATCAGGCGGGTAGCGGGGGTCGACAATGAGCAGTTCTTC. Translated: CAIRRVAGVDNEQFF.

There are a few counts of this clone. In DNA form, the CDR3 reads TGTGCCAGTAGTTCATCGGCGGGACTAGTAAGCGATGAGCAGTTCTTC. It is translated as CASSSSAGLVSDEQFF. The chain carries TRBV19 and TRBJ2-1; 8 bases line up with TRBD2. Looked up from germline, CDR1 is LNHDA and CDR2 is SQIVND (reference sequence). The CDR3 has 16 residues. Trimming removed 5 bases from V and 8 bases from J; junction bases left unmatched: 14. The variable domain in full, with the rest retrieved from reference TRBV19 and TRBJ2-1, is DGGITQSPKYLFRKEGQNVTLSCEQNLNHDAMYWYRQDPGQGLRLIYYSQIVNDFQKGDIAEGYSVSREKKESFPLTVTSAQKNPTAFYLCASSSSAGLVSDEQFFGPGTRLTVL.

The CDR3 here is CASSLGEDQPQHF. The CDR3 DNA is TGTGCCAGCAGCTTAGGGGAGGATCAGCCCCAGCATTTT. This chain connects TRBV11-2 to TRBJ1-5; unclear D gene. The CDR3 consists of 13 residues. Deletions cut 1 base from V and 5 bases from J, with 6 bases between. Germline lookup yields CDR1 SGHAT and CDR2 FQNNGV.

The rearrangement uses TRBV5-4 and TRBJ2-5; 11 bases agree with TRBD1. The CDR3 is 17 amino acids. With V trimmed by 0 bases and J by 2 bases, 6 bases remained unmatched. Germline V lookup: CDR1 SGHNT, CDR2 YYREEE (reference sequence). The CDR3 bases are TGTGCCAGCAGCTTGGGGTCCCGGGACAGGGGGCAAGAGACCCAGTACTTC. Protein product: CASSLGSRDRGQETQYF.

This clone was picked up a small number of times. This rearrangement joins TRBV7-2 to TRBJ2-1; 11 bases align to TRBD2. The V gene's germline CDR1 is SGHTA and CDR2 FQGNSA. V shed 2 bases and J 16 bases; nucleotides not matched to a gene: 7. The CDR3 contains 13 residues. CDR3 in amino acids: CASSLTRTSGLFF. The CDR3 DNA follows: TGTGCCAGCAGCTTAACCCGGACTAGCGGGTTATTCTTC.

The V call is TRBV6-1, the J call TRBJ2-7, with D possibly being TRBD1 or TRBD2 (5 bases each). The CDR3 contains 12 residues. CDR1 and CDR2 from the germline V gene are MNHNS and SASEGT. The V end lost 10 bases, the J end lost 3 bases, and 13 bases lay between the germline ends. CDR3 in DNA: TGTGCCACCGGGGACCGCCGCTACGAGCAGTACTTC. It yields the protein CATGDRRYEQYF.

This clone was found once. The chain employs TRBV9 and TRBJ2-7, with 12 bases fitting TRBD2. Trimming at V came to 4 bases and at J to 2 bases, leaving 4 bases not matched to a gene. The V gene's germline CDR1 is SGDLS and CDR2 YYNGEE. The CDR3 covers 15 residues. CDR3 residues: CASSPRTSGTYEQYF. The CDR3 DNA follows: TGTGCCAGCAGCCCCCGGACTAGCGGGACCTACGAGCAGTACTTC.

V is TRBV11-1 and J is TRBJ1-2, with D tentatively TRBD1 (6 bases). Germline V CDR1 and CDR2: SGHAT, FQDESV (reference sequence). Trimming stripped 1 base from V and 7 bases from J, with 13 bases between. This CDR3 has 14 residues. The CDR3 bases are TGTGCCAGCAGCTTAGGCGGCAGGGGAAGTGGCTACACCTTC. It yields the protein CASSLGGRGSGYTF.

The CDR3, as DNA: TGTGCCAGCAGCTTGAAGGGTTTAGATACGCAGTATTTT. Translated: CASSLKGLDTQYF. The genes are TRBV5-4 and TRBJ2-3; D unresolved. Trimming took off 1 base at V and 5 bases at J, with 8 bases between the two ends. The CDR3 contains 13 residues. The germline V gene has CDR1 SGHNT and CDR2 YYREEE (reference sequence).

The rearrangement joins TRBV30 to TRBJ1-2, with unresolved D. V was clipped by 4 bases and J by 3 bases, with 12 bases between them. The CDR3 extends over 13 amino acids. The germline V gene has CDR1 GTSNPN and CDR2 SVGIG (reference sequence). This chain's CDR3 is CAWNRRRDYGYTF. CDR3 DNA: TGTGCCTGGAATCGGCGAAGGGACTATGGCTACACCTTC.

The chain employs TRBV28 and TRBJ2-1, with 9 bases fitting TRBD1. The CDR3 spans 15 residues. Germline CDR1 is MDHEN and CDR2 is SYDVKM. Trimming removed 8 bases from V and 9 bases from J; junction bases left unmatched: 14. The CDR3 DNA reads TGTGCCAGCTCCCCCGGGACAGGGTTCATCAGTGAGCAGTTCTTC. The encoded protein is CASSPGTGFISEQFF.

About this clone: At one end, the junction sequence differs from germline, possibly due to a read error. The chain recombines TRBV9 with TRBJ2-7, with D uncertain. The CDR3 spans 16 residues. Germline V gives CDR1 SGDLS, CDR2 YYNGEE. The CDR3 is CAGSVIGAETTYEQYF. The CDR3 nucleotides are TGTGCCGGCAGCGTAATAGGCGCGGAGACCACCTACGAGCAGTACTTC.